The subject of this entry is one T cell receptor beta chain. Its antigen remains unidentified. One end of the junction varies from germline; a read error may be responsible. The sample originates from a study of tumor-infiltrating lymphocytes in primary liver carcinoma. On the study more broadly: Productive TCRbeta read yields ran from roughly 3.9 to 6.8 million per sample and were similar between tissues.

Whole-study findings and limits: Blood had a significantly lower top-250-clone fraction than tumors did (p = 0.039). Presence in all five tumor regions was observed for only about 8-25% of top clones.

Each 20-30 mg portion of unsorted bulk tissue served as the source for co-extraction of RNA and DNA. Every tumor specimen contained over 75% viable tumor cells. A constant-region primer served to make TCR beta cDNA from around 500 ng total RNA. Three nested multiplex PCR rounds, a slightly modified ARM-PCR, produced the libraries for TCR beta. For around 11 cycles apiece, the opening two PCR rounds ran with TRBV1-TRBV30 forward primers and a C-beta reverse primer. TCRdb ran MiXCR on the multiplex PCR reads and lists one entry per CDR3 protein. The table has some 51,000 distinct CDR3 sequences, over 65% seen once. The CDR3 loop spans 14 amino acids. Germline CDR1 reads SGHAT; CDR2 reads FQNNGV.

The sequence derives from a man aged 35-49 years with primary liver carcinoma and hepatitis B virus infection. V and J are TRBV11-2 and TRBJ2-1; 7 nucleotides agree with TRBD2. Sample: liver tumor tissue from sampling region 3. Subset specified: tumor region T3, left-lateral pole. DNA for the CDR3: TGTGCCAGCAGTTTAGCGGGCCCTGGAAATGAGCAGTTCTTC. It codes for CASSLAGPGNEQFF.